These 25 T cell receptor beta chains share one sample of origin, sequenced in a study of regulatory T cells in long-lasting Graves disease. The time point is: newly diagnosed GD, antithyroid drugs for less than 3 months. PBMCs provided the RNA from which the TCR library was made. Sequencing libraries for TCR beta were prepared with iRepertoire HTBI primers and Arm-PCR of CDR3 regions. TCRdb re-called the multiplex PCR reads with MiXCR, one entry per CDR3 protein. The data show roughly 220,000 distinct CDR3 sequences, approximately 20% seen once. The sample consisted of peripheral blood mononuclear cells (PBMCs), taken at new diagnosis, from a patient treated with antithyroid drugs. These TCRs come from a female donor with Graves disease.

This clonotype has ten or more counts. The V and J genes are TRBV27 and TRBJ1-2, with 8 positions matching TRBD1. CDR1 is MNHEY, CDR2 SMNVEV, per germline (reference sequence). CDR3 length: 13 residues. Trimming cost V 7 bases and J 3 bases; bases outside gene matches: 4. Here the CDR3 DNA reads TGTGCCAGCACCGGACAGGGACACTATGGCTACACCTTC. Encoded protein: CASTGQGHYGYTF.

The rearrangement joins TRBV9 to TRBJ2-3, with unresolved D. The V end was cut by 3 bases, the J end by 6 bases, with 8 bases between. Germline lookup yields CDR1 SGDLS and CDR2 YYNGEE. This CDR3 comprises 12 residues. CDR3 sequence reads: CASSDEGDTQYF. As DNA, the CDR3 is TGTGCCAGCAGCGATGAAGGGGATACGCAGTATTTT.

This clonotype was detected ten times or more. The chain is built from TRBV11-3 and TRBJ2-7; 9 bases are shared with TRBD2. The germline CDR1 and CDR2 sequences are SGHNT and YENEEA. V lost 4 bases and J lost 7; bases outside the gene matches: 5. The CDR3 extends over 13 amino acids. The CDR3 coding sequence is TGTGCCAGCAGCTATAGCGGGAGCCGGGAGCAGTACTTC. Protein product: CASSYSGSREQYF.

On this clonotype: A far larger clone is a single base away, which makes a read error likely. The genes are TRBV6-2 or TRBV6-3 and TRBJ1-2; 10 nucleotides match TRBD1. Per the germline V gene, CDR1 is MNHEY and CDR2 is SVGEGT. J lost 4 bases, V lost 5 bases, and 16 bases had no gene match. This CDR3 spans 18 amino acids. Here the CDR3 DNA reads TGTGCCAGCAGTGATGGACCGGGACAGGGGAAGGGAGGCTATGGCTACACCTTC. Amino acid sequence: CASSDGPGQGKGGYGYTF.

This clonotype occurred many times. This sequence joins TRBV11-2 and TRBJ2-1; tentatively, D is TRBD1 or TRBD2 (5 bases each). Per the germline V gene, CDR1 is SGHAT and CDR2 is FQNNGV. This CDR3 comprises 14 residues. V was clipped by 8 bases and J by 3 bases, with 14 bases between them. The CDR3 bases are TGTGCCAGCGGCTCGGGGCGGAGCTACAATGAGCAGTTCTTC. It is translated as CASGSGRSYNEQFF.

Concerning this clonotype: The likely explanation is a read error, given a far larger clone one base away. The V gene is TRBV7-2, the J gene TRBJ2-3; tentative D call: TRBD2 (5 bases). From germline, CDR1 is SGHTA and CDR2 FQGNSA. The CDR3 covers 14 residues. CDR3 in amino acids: CAISLVGVSDTQYF. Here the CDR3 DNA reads TGTGCCATCAGCTTAGTCGGGGTATCAGATACGCAGTATTTT.

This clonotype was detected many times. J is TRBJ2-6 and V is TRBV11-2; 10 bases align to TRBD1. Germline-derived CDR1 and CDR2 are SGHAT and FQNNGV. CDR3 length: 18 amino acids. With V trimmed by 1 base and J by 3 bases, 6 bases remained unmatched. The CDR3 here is CASSLGRDRGNGANVLTF. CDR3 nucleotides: TGTGCCAGCAGCTTAGGGCGGGACAGGGGTAATGGGGCCAACGTCCTGACTTTC.

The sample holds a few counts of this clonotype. The DNA for the CDR3 is TGTGCCAGCAGCATTGGACTAGCGGGAGGGCCGTCCAATGAGCAGTTCTTC. The encoded protein is CASSIGLAGGPSNEQFF. The chain recombines TRBV13 with TRBJ2-1, with 15 bases lining up with TRBD2. Trimming at V came to 5 bases and at J to 6 bases, leaving 8 bases not matched to a gene. The CDR3 contains 17 residues. The V gene's germline CDR1 is PRHDT and CDR2 FYEKMQ (reference sequence). Drawing the rest from reference TRBV13 and TRBJ2-1, the complete variable domain is AAGVIQSPRHLIKEKRETATLKCYPIPRHDTVYWYQQGPGQDPQFLISFYEKMQSDKGSIPDRFSAQQFSDYHSELNMSSLELGDSALYFCASSIGLAGGPSNEQFFGPGTRLTVL.

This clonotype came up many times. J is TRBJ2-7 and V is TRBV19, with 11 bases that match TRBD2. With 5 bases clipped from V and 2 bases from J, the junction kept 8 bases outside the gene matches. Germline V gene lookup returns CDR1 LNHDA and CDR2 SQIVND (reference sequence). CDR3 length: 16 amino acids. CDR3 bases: TGTGCCAGTAGTGGGACCGGGACTAGCGGTACCTACGAGCAGTACTTC. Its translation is CASSGTGTSGTYEQYF.

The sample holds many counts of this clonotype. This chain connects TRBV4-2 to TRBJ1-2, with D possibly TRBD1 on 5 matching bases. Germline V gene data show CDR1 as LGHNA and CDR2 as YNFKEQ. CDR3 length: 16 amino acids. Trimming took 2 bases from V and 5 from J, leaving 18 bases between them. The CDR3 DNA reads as TGTGCCAGCAGCCAAATTCCTGGGCAGGGTGATTATGGCTACACCTTC. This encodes CASSQIPGQGDYGYTF.

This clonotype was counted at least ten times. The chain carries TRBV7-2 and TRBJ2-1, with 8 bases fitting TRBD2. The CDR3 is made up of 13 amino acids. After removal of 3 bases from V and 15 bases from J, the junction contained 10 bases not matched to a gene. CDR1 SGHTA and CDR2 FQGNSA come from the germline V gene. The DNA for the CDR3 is TGTGCCAGCAGCTTGGGGGGGAGCGGGAGTGGGTTCTTC. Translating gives CASSLGGSGSGFF.

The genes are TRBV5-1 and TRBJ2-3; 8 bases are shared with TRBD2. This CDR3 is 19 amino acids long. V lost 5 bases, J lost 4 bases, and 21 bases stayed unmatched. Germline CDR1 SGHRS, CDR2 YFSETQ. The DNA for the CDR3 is TGCGCCAGCAGAGCTGGGGTGCTAGCGGGTCCCCGAGGGGCAGATACGCAGTATTTT. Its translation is CASRAGVLAGPRGADTQYF.

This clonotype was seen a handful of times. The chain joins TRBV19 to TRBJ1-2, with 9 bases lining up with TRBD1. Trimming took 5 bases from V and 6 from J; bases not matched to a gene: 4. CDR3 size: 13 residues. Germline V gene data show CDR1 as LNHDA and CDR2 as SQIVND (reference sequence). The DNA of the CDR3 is TGTGCCAGTAGTGACAGGGGGATAAATGGCTACACCTTC. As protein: CASSDRGINGYTF.

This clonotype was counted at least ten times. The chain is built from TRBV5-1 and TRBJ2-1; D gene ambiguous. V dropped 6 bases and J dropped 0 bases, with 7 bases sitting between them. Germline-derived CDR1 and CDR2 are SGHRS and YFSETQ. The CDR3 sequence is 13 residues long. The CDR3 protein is CASKESSYNEQFF. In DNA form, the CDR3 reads TGCGCCAGCAAAGAGAGCTCCTACAATGAGCAGTTCTTC.

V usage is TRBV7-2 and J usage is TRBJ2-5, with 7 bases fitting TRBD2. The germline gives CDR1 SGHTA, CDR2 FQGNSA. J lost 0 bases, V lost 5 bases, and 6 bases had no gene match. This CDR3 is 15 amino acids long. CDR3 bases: TGTGCCAGCAGCGGGAGGGCCTCGTACCAAGAGACCCAGTACTTC. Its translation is CASSGRASYQETQYF.

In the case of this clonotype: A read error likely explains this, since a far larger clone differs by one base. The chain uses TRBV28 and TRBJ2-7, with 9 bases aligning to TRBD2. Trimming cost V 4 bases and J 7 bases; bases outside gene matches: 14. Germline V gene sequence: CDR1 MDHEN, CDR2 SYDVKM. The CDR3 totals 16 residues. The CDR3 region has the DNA TGTGCCAGCAGTTCCTTTTCAGCGGGAGGCTACAATGAGCAGTACTTC. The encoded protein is CASSSFSAGGYNEQYF.

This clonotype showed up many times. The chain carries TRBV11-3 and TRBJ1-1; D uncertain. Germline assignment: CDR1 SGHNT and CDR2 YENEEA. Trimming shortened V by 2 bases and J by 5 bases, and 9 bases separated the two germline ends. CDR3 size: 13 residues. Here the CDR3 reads CASSLIGQTEAFF. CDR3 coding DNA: TGTGCCAGCAGCTTAATAGGCCAGACTGAAGCTTTCTTT.

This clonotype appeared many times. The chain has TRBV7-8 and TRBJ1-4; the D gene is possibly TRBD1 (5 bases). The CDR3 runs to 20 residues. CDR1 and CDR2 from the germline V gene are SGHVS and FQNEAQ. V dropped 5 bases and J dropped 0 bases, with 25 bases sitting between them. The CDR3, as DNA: TGTGCCAGCAGCCCGACGTGGAGGGGCCTCCAACTTTCAACTAATGAAAAACTGTTTTTT. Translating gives CASSPTWRGLQLSTNEKLFF.

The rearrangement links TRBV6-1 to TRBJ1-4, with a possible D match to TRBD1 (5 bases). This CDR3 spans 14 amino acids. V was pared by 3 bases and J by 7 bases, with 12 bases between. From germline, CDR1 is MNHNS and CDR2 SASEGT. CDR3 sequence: CASSDPGGTEKLFF. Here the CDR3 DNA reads TGTGCCAGCAGTGATCCGGGAGGGACTGAAAAACTGTTTTTT.

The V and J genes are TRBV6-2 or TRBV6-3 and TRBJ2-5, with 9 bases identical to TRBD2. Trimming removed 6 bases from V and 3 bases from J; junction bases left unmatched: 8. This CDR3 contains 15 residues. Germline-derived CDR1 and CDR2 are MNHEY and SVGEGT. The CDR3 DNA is TGTGCCAGCAGCTCGAGGGCTAGCGGGGAAGAGACCCAGTACTTC. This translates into CASSSRASGEETQYF.

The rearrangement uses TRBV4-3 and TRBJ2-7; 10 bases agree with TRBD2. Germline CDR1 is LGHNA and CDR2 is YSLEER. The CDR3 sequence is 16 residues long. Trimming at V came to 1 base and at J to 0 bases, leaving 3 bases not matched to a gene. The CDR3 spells CASSQGSGRSSYEQYF. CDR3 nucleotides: TGCGCCAGCAGCCAAGGTAGCGGGAGGAGCTCCTACGAGCAGTACTTC.

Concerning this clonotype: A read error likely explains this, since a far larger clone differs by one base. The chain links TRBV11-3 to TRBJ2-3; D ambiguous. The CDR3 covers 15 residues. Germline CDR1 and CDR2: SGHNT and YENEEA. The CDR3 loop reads CAGSASAALGDTQYF. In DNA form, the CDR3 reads TGTGCCGGCAGCGCATCGGCCGCCCTGGGGGATACGCAGTATTTT.

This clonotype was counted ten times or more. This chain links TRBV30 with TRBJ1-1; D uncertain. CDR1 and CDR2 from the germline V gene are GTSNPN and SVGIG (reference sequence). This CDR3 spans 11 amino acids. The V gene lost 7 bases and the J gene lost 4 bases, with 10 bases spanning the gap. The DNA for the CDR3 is TGTGCCTCCCTCGGGGTCACTGAAGCTTTCTTT. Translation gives CASLGVTEAFF. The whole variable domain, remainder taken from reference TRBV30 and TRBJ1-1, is SQTIHQWPATLVQPVGSPLSLECTVEGTSNPNLYWYRQAAGRGLQLLFYSVGIGQISSEVPQNLSASRPQDRQFILSSKKLLLSDSGFYLCASLGVTEAFFGQGTRLTVV.

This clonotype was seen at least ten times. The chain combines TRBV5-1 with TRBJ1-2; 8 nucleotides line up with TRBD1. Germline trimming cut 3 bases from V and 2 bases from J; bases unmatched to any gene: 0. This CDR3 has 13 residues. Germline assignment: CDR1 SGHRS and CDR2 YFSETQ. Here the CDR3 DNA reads TGCGCCAGCAGCTGGACAGGGAACTATGGCTACACCTTC. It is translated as CASSWTGNYGYTF.

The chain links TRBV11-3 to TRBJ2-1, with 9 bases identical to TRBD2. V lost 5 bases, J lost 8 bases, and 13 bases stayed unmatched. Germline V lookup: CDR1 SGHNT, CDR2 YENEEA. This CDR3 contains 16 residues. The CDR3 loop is CASSQRGSGRSHEQFF. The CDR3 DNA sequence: TGTGCCAGCAGCCAAAGGGGTAGCGGGAGATCTCATGAGCAGTTCTTC. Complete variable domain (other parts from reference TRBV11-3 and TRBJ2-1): EAGVVQSPRYKIIEKKQPVAFWCNPISGHNTLYWYLQNLGQGPELLIRYENEEAVDDSQLPKDRFSAERLKGVDSTLKIQPAELGDSAVYLCASSQRGSGRSHEQFFGPGTRLTVL.